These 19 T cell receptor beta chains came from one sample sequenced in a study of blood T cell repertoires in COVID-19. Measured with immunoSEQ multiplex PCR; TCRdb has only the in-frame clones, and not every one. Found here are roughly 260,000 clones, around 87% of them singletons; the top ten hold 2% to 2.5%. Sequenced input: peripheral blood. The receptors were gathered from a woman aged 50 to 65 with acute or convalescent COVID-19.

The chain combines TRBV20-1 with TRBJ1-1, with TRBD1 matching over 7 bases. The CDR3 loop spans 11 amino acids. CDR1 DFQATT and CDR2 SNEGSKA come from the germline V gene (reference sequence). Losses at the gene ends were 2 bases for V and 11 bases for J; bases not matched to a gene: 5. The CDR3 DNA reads TGCAGTGCTAGAAACGACAGGGCGGCTTTCTTT. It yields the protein CSARNDRAAFF.

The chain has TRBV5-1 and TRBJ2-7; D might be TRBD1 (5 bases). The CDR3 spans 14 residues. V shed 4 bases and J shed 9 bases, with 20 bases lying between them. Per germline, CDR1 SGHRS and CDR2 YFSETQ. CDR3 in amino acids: CASSMVGRTPGQYF. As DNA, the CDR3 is TGCGCCAGCAGCATGGTGGGGCGGACACCCGGGCAGTACTTC.

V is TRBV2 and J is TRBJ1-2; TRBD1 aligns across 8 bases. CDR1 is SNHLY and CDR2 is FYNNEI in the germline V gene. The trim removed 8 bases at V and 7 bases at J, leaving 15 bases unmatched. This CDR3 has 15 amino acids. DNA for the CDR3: TGTGCCAGCGAAGAGGTCGGCAGGGGGCTTGGTGGCTACACCTTC. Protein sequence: CASEEVGRGLGGYTF.

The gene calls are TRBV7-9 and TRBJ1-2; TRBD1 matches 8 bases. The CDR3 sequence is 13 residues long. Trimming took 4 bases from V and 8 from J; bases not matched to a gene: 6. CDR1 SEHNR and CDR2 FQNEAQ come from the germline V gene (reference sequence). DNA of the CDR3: TGTGCCAGCAGCTCCGGACAGGGCGAAGGCTACACCTTC. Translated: CASSSGQGEGYTF.

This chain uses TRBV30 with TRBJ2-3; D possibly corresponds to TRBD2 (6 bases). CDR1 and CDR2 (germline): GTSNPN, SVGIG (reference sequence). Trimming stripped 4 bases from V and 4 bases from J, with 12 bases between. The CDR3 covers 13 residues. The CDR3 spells CAWTPGTSDTQYF. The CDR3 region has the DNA TGTGCCTGGACCCCGGGGACTTCAGATACGCAGTATTTT.

The CDR3 sequence is CASRAGTGGTGELFF. CDR3 in DNA: TGCGCCAGCAGGGCCGGGACAGGAGGAACCGGGGAGCTGTTTTTT. The V and J genes are TRBV5-1 and TRBJ2-2, with 8 bases lining up with TRBD1. Looked up from germline, CDR1 is SGHRS and CDR2 is YFSETQ. CDR3 length: 15 amino acids. Germline trimming cut 5 bases from V and 5 bases from J; bases unmatched to any gene: 8.

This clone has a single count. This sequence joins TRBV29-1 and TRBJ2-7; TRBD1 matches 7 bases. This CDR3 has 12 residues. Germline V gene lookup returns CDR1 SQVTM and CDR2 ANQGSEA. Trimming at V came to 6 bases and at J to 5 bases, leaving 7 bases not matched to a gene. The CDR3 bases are TGCAGCGTGAGACAGGGCCGGGACGAGCAGTACTTC. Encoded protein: CSVRQGRDEQYF.

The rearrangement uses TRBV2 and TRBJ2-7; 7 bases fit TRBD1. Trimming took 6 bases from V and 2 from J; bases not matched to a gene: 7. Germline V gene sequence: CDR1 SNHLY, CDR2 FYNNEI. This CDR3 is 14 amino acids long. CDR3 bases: TGTGCCAGCAGGTCCGGGACAGAGACCTACGAGCAGTACTTC. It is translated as CASRSGTETYEQYF.

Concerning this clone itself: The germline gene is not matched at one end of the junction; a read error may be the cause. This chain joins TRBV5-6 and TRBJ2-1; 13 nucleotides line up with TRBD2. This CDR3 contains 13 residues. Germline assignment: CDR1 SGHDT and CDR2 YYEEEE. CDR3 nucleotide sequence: TGTGCCAGCAGCCAAGGACTAGCGGGAGTTTGGGTCTTC. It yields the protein CASSQGLAGVWVF.

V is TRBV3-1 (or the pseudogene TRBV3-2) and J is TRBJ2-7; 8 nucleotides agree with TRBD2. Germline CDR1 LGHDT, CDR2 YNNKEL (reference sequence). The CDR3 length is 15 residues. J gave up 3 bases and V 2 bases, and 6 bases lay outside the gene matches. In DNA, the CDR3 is TGTGCCAGCAGCCAACCGGGGGCGGGGGGCTACGAGCAGTACTTC. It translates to CASSQPGAGGYEQYF.

CDR3 amino acids: CASSLSWGLSAISGNTIYF. Written as DNA, the CDR3 is TGTGCCAGCAGTTTATCATGGGGCTTGTCGGCTATCTCTGGAAACACCATATATTTT. This sequence joins TRBV28 and TRBJ1-3; D perhaps matches TRBD1 (5 bases). Germline V CDR1 and CDR2: MDHEN, SYDVKM. Trimming shortened V by 1 base and J by 0 bases, and 19 bases separated the two germline ends. This CDR3 comprises 19 residues.

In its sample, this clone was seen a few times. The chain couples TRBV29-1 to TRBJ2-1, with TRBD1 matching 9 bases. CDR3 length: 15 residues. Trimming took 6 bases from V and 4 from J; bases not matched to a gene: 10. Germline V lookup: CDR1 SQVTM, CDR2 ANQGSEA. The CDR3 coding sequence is TGCAGCGTCCAAAATCGTGGGACAGGGTACAATGAGCAGTTCTTC. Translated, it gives CSVQNRGTGYNEQFF.

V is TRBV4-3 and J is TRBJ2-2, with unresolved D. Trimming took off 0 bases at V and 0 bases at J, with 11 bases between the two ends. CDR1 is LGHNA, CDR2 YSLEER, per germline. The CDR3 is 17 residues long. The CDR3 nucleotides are TGCGCCAGCAGCCAAGATCTCGAGACTCCGAACACCGGGGAGCTGTTTTTT. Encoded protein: CASSQDLETPNTGELFF.

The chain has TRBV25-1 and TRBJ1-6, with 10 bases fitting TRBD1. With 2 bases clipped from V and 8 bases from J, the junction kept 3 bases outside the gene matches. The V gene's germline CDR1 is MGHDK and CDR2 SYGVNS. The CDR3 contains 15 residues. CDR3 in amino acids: CASSEEGQGDSPLHF. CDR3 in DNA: TGTGCCAGCAGTGAAGAAGGACAGGGGGATTCACCCCTCCACTTT.

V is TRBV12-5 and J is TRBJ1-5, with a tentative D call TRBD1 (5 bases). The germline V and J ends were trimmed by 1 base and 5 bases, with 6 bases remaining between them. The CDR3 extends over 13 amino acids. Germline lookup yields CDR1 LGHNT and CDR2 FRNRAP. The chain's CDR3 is CASGLGGDQPQHF. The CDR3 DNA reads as TGTGCTAGTGGTTTGGGGGGGGATCAGCCCCAGCATTTT.

The CDR3 protein is CASSSGQGEEQFF. The DNA for the CDR3 is TGTGCCAGCAGCTCTGGACAGGGGGAAGAGCAGTTCTTC. The chain uses TRBV5-4 and TRBJ2-1; 10 bases are shared with TRBD1. The CDR3 extends over 13 amino acids. V was clipped by 3 bases and J by 10 bases; unmatched bases: 4. Germline assignment: CDR1 SGHNT and CDR2 YYREEE (reference sequence).

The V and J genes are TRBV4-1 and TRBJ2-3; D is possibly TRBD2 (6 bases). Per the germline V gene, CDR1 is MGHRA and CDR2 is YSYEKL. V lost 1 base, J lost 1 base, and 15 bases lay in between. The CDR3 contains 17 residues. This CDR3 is CASSQVWRADGTDTQYF. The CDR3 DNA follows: TGCGCCAGCAGCCAAGTATGGAGGGCCGATGGCACAGATACGCAGTATTTT.

The CDR3 region is CASSVGQGAYTDTQYF. CDR3 nucleotide sequence: TGTGCCAGCAGCGTAGGACAGGGGGCCTACACAGATACGCAGTATTTT. This chain links TRBV9 with TRBJ2-3; the match to TRBD1 covers 10 bases. V lost 0 bases to trimming and J lost 2 bases; unmatched junction nucleotides: 3. The CDR3 is 16 amino acids. Germline V lookup: CDR1 SGDLS, CDR2 YYNGEE.

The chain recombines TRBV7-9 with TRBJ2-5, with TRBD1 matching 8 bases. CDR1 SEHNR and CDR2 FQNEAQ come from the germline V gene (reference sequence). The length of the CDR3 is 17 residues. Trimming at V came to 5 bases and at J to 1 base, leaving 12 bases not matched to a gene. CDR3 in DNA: TGTGCCAGCAGCCGCGCCTCAGGACAGGGTGGCCAAGAGACCCAGTACTTC. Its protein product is CASSRASGQGGQETQYF.